This entry lists 16 T cell receptor beta chains sequenced from one sample in a study of human T cells and chemical hapten exposure (TCRdb year 2021). The time point label of this sample denotes: patch test 1, 2 weeks after DPC sensitization. Reading the label with the study, this specimen's treatment or condition is: therapeutic diphenylcyclopropenone sensitization with weekly scalp DPC. The library was built by means of RACE. Sequencer: NextSeq 500. In-frame beta chains were kept once TCRdb had trimmed the public reads at Q25 with fastp and called clones with MiXCR. When rows share a CDR3 protein, they turn into one entry using the most common DNA and genes. The sample data list 150,000 to 200,000 distinct CDR3 sequences, and roughly 14% of these were observed just once. The ten largest clones represent 1.5% to 2% of the sample. The sequencing here drew on whole blood, taken in connection with sensitization to the hapten diphenylcyclopropenone (DPC). These receptors were obtained from a woman in her twenties or thirties with alopecia areata. Some clones in this sample may be carry-over from other donors' samples.

The chain joins TRBV6-2 or TRBV6-3 to TRBJ1-5, with D possibly TRBD1 on 5 matching bases. This CDR3 has 14 residues. Germline V lookup: CDR1 MNHEY, CDR2 SVGEGT. V was pared by 2 bases and J by 5 bases, with 10 bases between. The CDR3: CASSYARGYQPQHF. CDR3 DNA sequence: TGTGCCAGCAGTTACGCCCGGGGGTATCAGCCCCAGCATTTT.

The gene calls are TRBV5-1 and TRBJ2-6, with 8 bases that match TRBD2. With V trimmed by 3 bases and J by 0 bases, 5 bases remained unmatched. The CDR3 spans 17 residues. Germline V lookup: CDR1 SGHRS, CDR2 YFSETQ. CDR3 sequence: CASSWLAGPSGANVLTF. The CDR3 nucleotides are TGCGCCAGCAGCTGGCTAGCGGGCCCCTCTGGGGCCAACGTCCTGACTTTC.

This clonotype has just a few counts. The chain is built from TRBV5-1 and TRBJ2-1; D gene ambiguous. The CDR3 length is 17 residues. The V gene's germline CDR1 is SGHRS and CDR2 YFSETQ. Trimming stripped 1 base from V and 0 bases from J, with 14 bases between. For the CDR3, the DNA is TGCGCCAGCAGCTTGTTGAGTGTCCCGAGCTCCTACAATGAGCAGTTCTTC. This encodes CASSLLSVPSSYNEQFF.

This chain joins TRBV11-2 and TRBJ1-1; D may be TRBD1 (5 bases). V was trimmed by 6 bases and J by 1 base, leaving 12 bases between them. The CDR3 is 14 amino acids. The germline gives CDR1 SGHAT, CDR2 FQNNGV. The CDR3 DNA sequence: TGTGCCAGCAGGATGCGGGGCCCGAACACTGAAGCTTTCTTT. It yields the protein CASRMRGPNTEAFF.

This clonotype was detected ten times or more. The V gene is TRBV7-3, the J gene TRBJ2-2; D remains ambiguous. The CDR3 has 13 residues. Germline values: CDR1 SGHTA, CDR2 FQGTGA. V lost 0 bases and J lost 2, with 1 base in between. CDR3 protein: CASSLTNTGELFF. The CDR3 DNA is TGTGCCAGCAGCTTAACTAACACCGGGGAGCTGTTTTTT. Using reference TRBV7-3 and TRBJ2-2 for the parts outside the CDR3, the full variable domain is GAGVSQTPSNKVTEKGKYVELRCDPISGHTALYWYRQSLGQGPEFLIYFQGTGAADDSGLPNDRFFAVRPEGSVSTLKIQRTERGDSAVYLCASSLTNTGELFFGEGSRLTVL.

This clonotype occurred many times. The chain combines TRBV5-5 with TRBJ1-4; no reliable D call. With 2 bases removed from V and 0 bases from J, the gap between germline ends came to 14 bases. CDR1 is SGHKS, CDR2 YYEKEE, per germline (reference sequence). This CDR3 region has 17 residues. This CDR3 reads CASSFEGPLATNEKLFF. CDR3 nucleotide sequence: TGTGCCAGCAGCTTCGAAGGTCCGCTTGCAACTAATGAAAAACTGTTTTTT.

This clonotype appeared a few times. The V gene is TRBV11-2, the J gene TRBJ1-3, with 8 bases lining up with TRBD1. The germline gives CDR1 SGHAT, CDR2 FQNNGV. The CDR3 extends over 14 amino acids. With 4 bases clipped from V and 4 bases from J, the junction kept 3 bases outside the gene matches. CDR3 coding DNA: TGTGCCAGCAGCTCAGGGGGCCCCGGAAACACCATATATTTT. Translating gives CASSSGGPGNTIYF.

This clonotype occurred a few times. This sequence joins TRBV29-1 and TRBJ2-1, with 8 bases matching TRBD2. V trimming: 3 bases; J trimming: 3 bases; junction bases outside the gene matches: 4. Germline V gives CDR1 SQVTM, CDR2 ANQGSEA. This CDR3 comprises 14 residues. CDR3 coding DNA: TGCAGCGTTGATCCGGGGGGGCTCTACAATGAGCAGTTCTTC. Translated: CSVDPGGLYNEQFF.

This clonotype has at least ten counts. J is TRBJ1-1 and V is TRBV7-8, with D hard to call. The CDR3 totals 17 residues. CDR1 SGHVS and CDR2 FQNEAQ come from the germline V gene. The V end lost 2 bases, the J end lost 0 bases, and 16 bases lay between the germline ends. The CDR3 DNA reads as TGTGCCAGCAGCTTAAGGCAGGCGATACCCTTGAACACTGAAGCTTTCTTT. Protein: CASSLRQAIPLNTEAFF.

V is TRBV7-9 and J is TRBJ1-6; D unresolved. From germline, CDR1 is SEHNR and CDR2 FQNEAQ (reference sequence). The CDR3 runs to 18 residues. V lost 3 bases, J lost 4 bases, and 19 bases lay in between. The chain's CDR3 is CASSLYSLVGRYNSPLHF. In nucleotides, the CDR3 is TGTGCCAGCAGCTTGTACAGCCTCGTGGGCAGATATAATTCACCCCTCCACTTT.

The rearrangement links TRBV7-2 to TRBJ1-1, with a tentative D call TRBD1 (5 bases). The V end was cut by 11 bases, the J end by 1 base, with 14 bases between. The germline gives CDR1 SGHTA, CDR2 FQGNSA. The CDR3 consists of 13 residues. The CDR3 sequence is CAGQGIPNTEAFF. The CDR3 region has the DNA TGTGCCGGTCAGGGAATCCCGAACACTGAAGCTTTCTTT. Combining the CDR3 with reference TRBV7-2 and TRBJ1-1 gives the whole variable domain GAGVSQSPSNKVTEKGKDVELRCDPISGHTALYWYRQSLGQGLEFLIYFQGNSAPDKSGLPSDRFSAERTGGSVSTLTIQRTQQEDSAVYLCAGQGIPNTEAFFGQGTRLTVV.

On this clonotype itself: A much larger clone lies one base from this, so it may be a read error. The J gene is TRBJ1-1, the V gene TRBV7-9; D gene uncertain. The CDR3 spans 12 residues. Germline assignment: CDR1 SEHNR and CDR2 FQNEAQ (reference sequence). Trimming left V 2 bases short and J 8 bases short, with 9 bases between. Here the CDR3 reads CASSLRQREAFF. CDR3 DNA: TGTGCCAGCAGCTTACGGCAGAGGGAAGCTTTCTTT. The whole variable domain, filled in from reference TRBV7-9 and TRBJ1-1, reads DTGVSQNPRHKITKRGQNVTFRCDPISEHNRLYWYRQTLGQGPEFLTYFQNEAQLEKSRLLSDRFSAERPKGSFSTLEIQRTEQGDSAMYLCASSLRQREAFFGQGTRLTVV.

This clonotype was seen only a few times. The chain links TRBV9 to TRBJ2-5; D is ambiguous. Trimming removed 4 bases at V and 3 bases at J, with 10 bases between. The CDR3 has 13 residues. Germline-derived CDR1 and CDR2 are SGDLS and YYNGEE. CDR3 amino acids: CASSPWSEETQYF. The DNA of the CDR3 is TGTGCCAGCAGCCCCTGGTCCGAAGAGACCCAGTACTTC.

At least ten counts were recorded for this clonotype. The chain carries TRBV6-5 and TRBJ2-4, with D possibly called TRBD1 or TRBD2 (5 bases each). Trimming left V 9 bases short and J 4 bases short, with 16 bases between. The CDR3 is 14 amino acids. Germline CDR1 MNHEY, CDR2 SVGAGI. The CDR3 here is CASAPAGAKNIQYF. In nucleotides, the CDR3 is TGTGCCAGTGCCCCGGCCGGGGCGAAAAACATTCAGTACTTC.

The V call is TRBV29-1, the J call TRBJ2-6, with D perhaps being TRBD1 or TRBD2 (7 bases each). Germline V lookup: CDR1 SQVTM, CDR2 ANQGSEA. V was shortened by 4 bases and J by 2 bases, with 12 bases between the two germline ends. The CDR3 sequence is 15 residues long. DNA of the CDR3: TGCAGCGTTGCCTCAGGGGGGGCTGGGGCCAACGTCCTGACTTTC. It translates to CSVASGGAGANVLTF.

The V gene is TRBV18, the J gene TRBJ2-3; D gene unclear. The V end lost 3 bases, the J end lost 6 bases, and 16 bases lay between the germline ends. The CDR3 runs 15 residues. Per germline, CDR1 KGHSH and CDR2 LQKENI. The CDR3 coding sequence is TGTGCCAGCTCACCGTTACTCAAGGTGGGGGATACGCAGTATTTT. The encoded protein is CASSPLLKVGDTQYF.